This TCR beta chain was sequenced in a study of siplizumab effects on memory and regulatory T cells. The germline CDR1 and CDR2 sequences are DFQATT and SNEGSKA (reference sequence). The CDR3 sequence is 11 residues long. V was cut by 3 bases and J by 2 bases, with 5 bases left in between. In the case of this clone: As yet, its antigen is unknown.

Study observations and caveats: Researchers could map only a minor fraction of alloreactive clones to unstimulated subsets. The suppressive capacity of proliferating Tregs from siplizumab cultures remained unconfirmed. Siplizumab conditions gave an average of around 64% Treg-derived mappable alloreactive CD4+ clones, versus approximately 27% for controls.

Around 10^5 TCR templates per sample were sequenced. Generated by immunoSEQ multiplex PCR, the TCRdb table keeps only in-frame clones and is missing some. The data contain about 120,000 clones, approximately 92% of them seen just once; the ten biggest clones take up 1% to 1.5%. This sequence originates from a human donor in good health. The chain uses TRBV20-1 and TRBJ2-7; D unclear. The sequencing sample was made of CD4+ T cells sorted from blood. CDR3 sequence reads: CSARDAYEQYF. In DNA form, the CDR3 reads TGCAGTGCTAGGGACGCCTACGAGCAGTACTTC.